These T cell receptor beta chains were read from a single sample in a study of T-cell memory formation after mild COVID-19. TCRdb used MiXCR to reprocess the 5' RACE reads, holding one entry per CDR3 protein. The sample lists around 300,000 distinct CDR3 sequences; about an eighth were seen once. The sample taken for sequencing was PBMCs or a T cell subset sorted from them (not recorded which). The receptors were sampled from a man aged 18-30 years who had mild COVID-19 (a few samples of this study predate the infection). Cell type and time point are not known. The CDR3 runs from the conserved cysteine through the conserved F or W. The D gene is left open where the match is weak. Expanded clones are given a class, and other clones once, few, many or no size at all.

D gene	V gene	clone size	J gene	CDR3 DNA	CDR3 protein
-	TRBV12-3/TRBV12-4	few	TRBJ1-2	TGTGCCAGCAGTTCCAAGGACCGTATGAGAAACTATGGCTACACCTTC	CASSSKDRMRNYGYTF
-	TRBV6-5	few	TRBJ1-2	TGTGCCAGCAGTCCGTTGTCAGGCCTCTATGGCTACACCTTC	CASSPLSGLYGYTF
TRBD1	TRBV6-2/TRBV6-3	few	TRBJ1-1	TGTGCCAGCAGTTACGTATTGGGGACAGGGGGGTCGGCCACTGAAGCTTTCTTT	CASSYVLGTGGSATEAFF
TRBD2	TRBV11-2	-	TRBJ2-1	TGTGCCAGCAGCTGGACTAGCGGGGGAGGGTCCTACAATGAGCAGTTCTTC	CASSWTSGGGSYNEQFF
-	TRBV6-2/TRBV6-3	few	TRBJ1-2	TGTGCCAGCAGAAGAGGGGTTGGTCGCTACACCTTC	CASRRGVGRYTF
-	TRBV5-1	few	TRBJ1-5	TGCGCCAGCAGCTTGGCGATAGATCAGCCCCAGCATTTT	CASSLAIDQPQHF
-	TRBV20-1	-	TRBJ2-5	TGCAGTGCCCCCCGGGCCCAGTCGCTCCAAGAGACCCAGTACTTC	CSAPRAQSLQETQYF
TRBD1	TRBV4-1	many	TRBJ1-2	TGCGCCAGCACGCAGGGGGTGGGCTACACCTTC	CASTQGVGYTF
-	TRBV18	few	TRBJ1-1	TGTGCCAGCTCACCTCTTGCTGGGAACACTGAAGCTTTCTTT	CASSPLAGNTEAFF
-	TRBV18	many	TRBJ1-5	TGTGCCAGCTCACCACCCAACTCCCTGGGACAGCCCCAGCATTTT	CASSPPNSLGQPQHF
-	TRBV20-1	-	TRBJ2-3	TGCAGTGCTAGACAGGACTCCTTGAGCACAGATACGCAGTATTTT	CSARQDSLSTDTQYF
-	TRBV6-2/TRBV6-3	few	TRBJ2-3	TGTGCCAGCAAACGCCAGGGGTTGATTTTGTCGGATACGCAGTATTTT	CASKRQGLILSDTQYF
TRBD2	TRBV6-5	-	TRBJ2-6	TGTGCCAGCAGTTACTCGAGCGGGAGGGTGGCTGGGGCCAACGTCCTGACTTTC	CASSYSSGRVAGANVLTF
-	TRBV9	many	TRBJ2-1	TGTGCCAGCAGCGTGGCGAATGAGCAGTTCTTC	CASSVANEQFF
-	TRBV5-1	many	TRBJ2-3	TGCGCCAGCAGGGAACGTCCTAGCACAGATACGCAGTATTTT	CASRERPSTDTQYF
-	TRBV29-1	-	TRBJ2-7	TGCAGCGTTGCATTCCGGGGATCCTACGAGCAGTACTTC	CSVAFRGSYEQYF
TRBD1	TRBV24-1	many	TRBJ2-2	TGTGCCACCGGGGACAGAAACACCGGGGAGCTGTTTTTT	CATGDRNTGELFF
-	TRBV7-8	few	TRBJ2-5	TGTGCCAGCAGCCCAATGGCCAGCACAACCGGGGAGACCCAGTACTTC	CASSPMASTTGETQYF
-	TRBV28	few	TRBJ1-5	TGTGCCAGCAGCCGGAAGATGAATCAGCCCCAGCATTTT	CASSRKMNQPQHF
TRBD1	TRBV7-3	many	TRBJ2-2	TGTGCCAGCAGCTCGACAGGGGGAATCACCGGGGAGCTGTTTTTT	CASSSTGGITGELFF
-	TRBV6-6	few	TRBJ1-3	TGTGCCAGCAGTTTAGCCGGGACCCAGCCCTTCGGCACCATATATTTT	CASSLAGTQPFGTIYF
-	TRBV7-9	many	TRBJ1-1	TGTGCCAGCAGCTTAGCCCGGGGGCCGGCTTTCTTT	CASSLARGPAFF
-	TRBV7-9	-	TRBJ1-2	TGTGCCAGCAGCTTACCGCAGGGGCGCATCTATGGCTACACCTTC	CASSLPQGRIYGYTF
-	TRBV19	few	TRBJ1-1	TGTGCCAGTAGTCCCTACGGGGTAGGGGGCACTGAAGCTTTCTTT	CASSPYGVGGTEAFF
-	TRBV12-3/TRBV12-4	-	TRBJ1-5	TGTGCCAGCAGTTTACGTGGCATTCAGCCCCAGCATTTT	CASSLRGIQPQHF
-	TRBV3-1	few	TRBJ2-5	TGTGCCAGCAACCTTGTTATGAAGGGAGAGACCCAGTACTTC	CASNLVMKGETQYF
-	TRBV9	-	TRBJ2-1	TGTGCCAGCAGCTCCTCCGGGGTGAATGAGCAGTTCTTC	CASSSSGVNEQFF
TRBD1	TRBV12-3/TRBV12-4	-	TRBJ1-2	TGTGCCAGCAGTCCCCCCGGACAGGGCAGCTATGGCTACACCTTC	CASSPPGQGSYGYTF
-	TRBV5-1	-	TRBJ2-1	TGCGCCAGCAGCTTGGACGGGGATGAGCAGTTCTTC	CASSLDGDEQFF
-	TRBV12-3/TRBV12-4	many	TRBJ2-5	TGTGCCAGCAGAGGGGATAACCAAGAGACCCAGTACTTC	CASRGDNQETQYF
-	TRBV15	-	TRBJ1-2	TGTGCCACCAGCAGTAGGGGGGCGCAGGGCTACACCTTC	CATSSRGAQGYTF
-	TRBV5-1	-	TRBJ1-6	TGCGCCAGCAGCCGATCCGGAGTGTACTCCTATAATTCACCCCTCCACTTT	CASSRSGVYSYNSPLHF
TRBD1	TRBV12-3/TRBV12-4	few	TRBJ2-2	TGTGCCAGCAGGACAGGGGGCAGCACCGGGGAGCTGTTTTTT	CASRTGGSTGELFF
-	TRBV6-2/TRBV6-3	-	TRBJ1-3	TGTGCCAGCAGAACCTACCAGGGGTCAGATTCTGGAAACACCATATATTTT	CASRTYQGSDSGNTIYF
TRBD2	TRBV18	few	TRBJ2-3	TGTGCCAGCTCACCATTTAGCGGGTCGACTAGCACAGATACGCAGTATTTT	CASSPFSGSTSTDTQYF
-	TRBV27	few	TRBJ1-5	TGTGCCAGCTCGTGGGGCCCCAATCAGCCCCAGCATTTT	CASSWGPNQPQHF
-	TRBV7-8	few	TRBJ2-1	TGTGCCAGCAGCGTAGAGGTAAGCTCCTACAATGAGCAGTTCTTC	CASSVEVSSYNEQFF
TRBD1	TRBV7-6	many	TRBJ2-7	TGTGCCAGCAGCTTATATTCGGGGACAGGGGGCAACGAGCAGTACTTC	CASSLYSGTGGNEQYF
-	TRBV29-1	many	TRBJ2-5	TGCAGCGTTGTTTTCCCGGCCAGGGGTGGGGAGACCCAGTACTTC	CSVVFPARGGETQYF
-	TRBV12-3/TRBV12-4	few	TRBJ2-2	TGTGCCAGCAGTTCGACGCAGGGTTCCGGGGAGCTGTTTTTT	CASSSTQGSGELFF
-	TRBV7-2	few	TRBJ1-3	TGTGCCAGCAGCTTAGTAGGCAGGGAGTCTGGAAACACCATATATTTT	CASSLVGRESGNTIYF
-	TRBV29-1	many	TRBJ2-7	TGCAGCGTTTTCCTAGACTCAAGCTCCTACGAGCAGTACTTC	CSVFLDSSSYEQYF
-	TRBV4-2	many	TRBJ2-1	TGTGCCAGCAGCCAAGTGTTGAGGGACAATGAGCAGTTCTTC	CASSQVLRDNEQFF
TRBD1	TRBV7-8	few	TRBJ2-2	TGTGCCAGCAGCGGACAGGGTATAAACACCGGGGAGCTGTTTTTT	CASSGQGINTGELFF
-	TRBV7-9	few	TRBJ2-3	TGTGCCAGCGAGTCGAGGGGGGGCACAGATACGCAGTATTTT	CASESRGGTDTQYF
-	TRBV11-3	few	TRBJ2-2	TGTGCCAGCAGTTTACAGGGACCAGGAACCGGGGAGCTGTTTTTT	CASSLQGPGTGELFF
TRBD2	TRBV19	-	TRBJ2-2	TGTGCCAGTAGTATCTTACGGACGGGGGGTAGCGGGGAGCTGTTTTTT	CASSILRTGGSGELFF
TRBD2	TRBV29-1	few	TRBJ2-1	TGCAGCGGGTCTCGCGGGGGGTGGGATGAGCAGTTCTTC	CSGSRGGWDEQFF
-	TRBV12-3/TRBV12-4	-	TRBJ1-1	TGTGCCAGCAGTCCCCGGGGGGGGAATAAGAACACTGAAGCTTTCTTT	CASSPRGGNKNTEAFF
-	TRBV3-1	few	TRBJ1-2	TGTGCCAGCAGCCTTATGAATGGCTACACCTTC	CASSLMNGYTF
TRBD2	TRBV7-6	-	TRBJ2-5	TGTGCCAGCAGCAAGTATTTCCGGGAGGGGGAGACCCAGTACTTC	CASSKYFREGETQYF
-	TRBV7-2	few	TRBJ1-1	TGTGCCAGCAGCTTAAATGGGGGCAGGGTGAACACTGAAGCTTTCTTT	CASSLNGGRVNTEAFF
-	TRBV29-1	-	TRBJ1-1	TGCAGCTACGGGACTGGGAACACTGAAGCTTTCTTT	CSYGTGNTEAFF
-	TRBV19	few	TRBJ1-2	TGTGCCAGTACCCAGGGACTGGGTGGCTACACCTTC	CASTQGLGGYTF
-	TRBV7-2	many	TRBJ1-5	TGTGCCAGCAGCTCCAGGGGATGGAATCAGCCCCAGCATTTT	CASSSRGWNQPQHF
-	TRBV7-9	few	TRBJ2-4	TGTGCCAGCAGACCGGACGTCGGGGCCAAATTAAACATTCAGTACTTC	CASRPDVGAKLNIQYF
-	TRBV27	-	TRBJ2-5	TGTGCCAGCTCAGGGCCGGGGGAGACCCAGTACTTC	CASSGPGETQYF
-	TRBV6-6	few	TRBJ1-5	TGTGCCAGCAGCAGGGGACGGGCCGGCAATCAGCCCCAGCATTTT	CASSRGRAGNQPQHF
-	TRBV7-9	-	TRBJ1-1	TGTGCCAGCAGCTCAGGCCTAGATATGAACACTGAAGCTTTCTTT	CASSSGLDMNTEAFF
TRBD2	TRBV7-2	-	TRBJ2-7	TGTGCCAGCAGCTCCTACCCCACTGGGACTAGCGGGGGCCGTTCCCCATCCTACGAGCAGTACTTC	CASSSYPTGTSGGRSPSYEQYF